A single sample gave rise to the 19 T cell receptor beta chains below, sequenced in a study of regulatory T cells in long-lasting Graves disease (dated by TCRdb to the early 2020s). Reading the label with the study, this specimen's time point is: newly diagnosed GD, antithyroid drugs for less than 3 months. RNA was extracted from PBMCs in TRIzol for both TCR sequencing and RNA sequencing. The library was built by means of multiplex PCR. The reads were generated on an Illumina HiSeq 4000. iRepertoire HTBI primers and Arm-PCR amplification of CDR3 regions were used to construct TCR beta libraries. TCRdb ran its own pipeline on the public reads, namely fastp trimming at Q25 and MiXCR clone calling, and kept in-frame beta chains. Here each entry gathers all rows of one CDR3 protein and keeps the most common genes and DNA. This sample lists roughly 500,000 distinct CDR3 sequences; 13% were detected once. Approximately 9.3% of the sample goes to the ten largest clones.

These data are also associated with another study on T cells in Graves' hyperthyroidism and ophthalmopathy.

Sequenced material: peripheral blood mononuclear cells (PBMCs), taken at new diagnosis, from a patient treated with antithyroid drugs. These receptors originate from a man aged 25 to 40 with Graves disease. Donor details come from another sample of the same person, matched by shared clones.

In its sample, this clonotype was seen many times. The chain carries TRBV7-3 and TRBJ1-3, with a weak D call TRBD1 (5 bases). The CDR3 is 17 amino acids. V was pared by 1 base and J by 0 bases, with 13 bases between. Germline V gives CDR1 SGHTA, CDR2 FQGTGA. The chain's CDR3 is CASSLMGQTDSGNTIYF. The CDR3 DNA reads TGTGCCAGCAGCTTAATGGGTCAGACAGACTCTGGAAACACCATATATTTT.

This clonotype was detected ten times or more. V usage is TRBV5-1 and J usage is TRBJ2-5, with TRBD2 identical over 7 bases. Germline CDR1 is SGHRS and CDR2 is YFSETQ. The CDR3 loop spans 16 amino acids. The V segment lost 3 bases and the J segment 5 bases; nucleotides outside the gene matches: 13. The CDR3 DNA is TGCGCCAGCAGCTCCGGCCCGCTTGCGGGAGACGAGACCCAGTACTTC. Translated, it gives CASSSGPLAGDETQYF.

At least ten counts were recorded for this clonotype. The rearrangement links TRBV11-2 to TRBJ2-7; 8 bases line up with TRBD2. Germline V gene lookup returns CDR1 SGHAT and CDR2 FQNNGV. CDR3 length: 15 residues. V lost 3 bases to trimming and J lost 2 bases; unmatched junction nucleotides: 6. Here the CDR3 reads CASSFPLADPYEQYF. The CDR3 DNA sequence: TGTGCCAGCAGCTTCCCACTAGCGGACCCCTACGAGCAGTACTTC.

The chain recombines TRBV5-1 with TRBJ2-3; 8 bases fit TRBD1. Germline-derived CDR1 and CDR2 are SGHRS and YFSETQ. The CDR3 consists of 14 residues. V was pared by 0 bases and J by 4 bases, with 1 base of the junction left unmatched. The CDR3 loop reads CASSLEQGADTQYF. The DNA of the CDR3 is TGCGCCAGCAGCTTGGAACAGGGGGCAGATACGCAGTATTTT.

Regarding this clonotype: This may stem from a read error, because a much larger clone lies one nucleotide away. The CDR3 DNA follows: TGTGCCAGCAGTGGGACAGGGCACAATCAGCCCCAGCATTTT. Translating gives CASSGTGHNQPQHF. The J gene is TRBJ1-5, the V gene TRBV5-6, with 9 bases aligning to TRBD1. Germline CDR1 reads SGHDT; CDR2 reads YYEEEE. CDR3 length: 14 residues. The V and J ends lost 5 bases and 3 bases, in that order; junction bases with no gene match: 3.

This clonotype was recorded at least ten times. V is TRBV6-1 and J is TRBJ1-1; perhaps TRBD1 as D (6 bases). This CDR3 spans 14 amino acids. Trimming took 6 bases from V and 5 from J, leaving 16 bases between them. Germline CDR1 reads MNHNS; CDR2 reads SASEGT. CDR3: CASSPQGGRTEAFF. Here the CDR3 DNA reads TGTGCCAGCAGCCCACAGGGAGGTAGGACTGAAGCTTTCTTT.

This clonotype was seen a handful of times. The chain carries TRBV5-1 and TRBJ2-7; 16 positions agree with TRBD2. V dropped 2 bases and J dropped 2; count of bases not matched to a gene: 13. The CDR3 is 20 amino acids. Per the germline V gene, CDR1 is SGHRS and CDR2 is YFSETQ. The CDR3 sequence: CASSFTEKTGTSGRAYEQYF. In DNA, the CDR3 is TGCGCCAGCAGCTTTACGGAGAAGACCGGGACTAGCGGGAGGGCCTACGAGCAGTACTTC. Using reference TRBV5-1 and TRBJ2-7 for the parts outside the CDR3, the full variable domain is KAGVTQTPRYLIKTRGQQVTLSCSPISGHRSVSWYQQTPGQGLQFLFEYFSETQRNKGNFPGRFSGRQFSNSRSEMNVSTLELGDSALYLCASSFTEKTGTSGRAYEQYFGPGTRLTVT.

This clonotype was counted at least ten times. The chain combines TRBV20-1 with TRBJ2-5; D gene unclear. CDR1 is DFQATT and CDR2 is SNEGSKA in the germline V gene (reference sequence). CDR3 size: 13 residues. V shed 0 bases and J shed 4 bases, with 9 bases lying between them. The CDR3 DNA reads TGCAGTGCTAGAGAGGGCAGAGGAGAGACCCAGTACTTC. Amino acids: CSAREGRGETQYF.

At least ten counts were recorded for this clonotype. V usage is TRBV5-1 and J usage is TRBJ2-7; no clear D. The CDR3 is 13 amino acids. From germline, CDR1 is SGHRS and CDR2 YFSETQ. V was clipped by 5 bases and J by 5 bases, with 14 bases between them. The DNA for the CDR3 is TGCGCCAGCAGTAGAAGCGATATCGACGAGCAGTACTTC. It is translated as CASSRSDIDEQYF.

This clonotype was seen ten or more times. This rearrangement joins TRBV6-1 to TRBJ1-2, with a weak D call TRBD1 (6 bases). Germline CDR1 is MNHNS and CDR2 is SASEGT. Deletions cut 1 base from V and 6 bases from J, with 6 bases between. The CDR3 is 12 amino acids. The CDR3 region is CASSEGQDGYTF. The DNA for the CDR3 is TGTGCCAGCAGTGAAGGACAGGATGGCTACACCTTC.

The sample holds many counts of this clonotype. The genes are TRBV18 and TRBJ1-1; the D is unclear. Germline values: CDR1 KGHSH, CDR2 LQKENI. V lost 4 bases to trimming and J lost 7 bases, with 10 bases between them. The CDR3 covers 12 residues. CDR3 nucleotides: TGTGCCAGCTCACAAAATCAGCGTGAAGCTTTCTTT. Its translation is CASSQNQREAFF. The full variable domain, its missing parts supplied by reference TRBV18 and TRBJ1-1, is NAGVMQNPRHLVRRRGQEARLRCSPMKGHSHVYWYRQLPEEGLKFMVYLQKENIIDESGMPKERFSAEFPKEGPSILRIQQVVRGDSAAYFCASSQNQREAFFGQGTRLTVV.

The sample holds many counts of this clonotype. V usage is TRBV14 and J usage is TRBJ2-3; unclear D gene. Germline lookup yields CDR1 SGHDN and CDR2 FVKESK. CDR3 size: 12 residues. V gave up 0 bases and J gave up 8 bases, with 6 bases separating them. This CDR3 is CASSQDRVTQYF. The DNA of the CDR3 is TGTGCCAGCAGCCAAGATCGTGTTACGCAGTATTTT.

V is TRBV20-1 and J is TRBJ2-7; 8 nucleotides agree with TRBD2. The J segment lost 6 bases and the V segment lost 3 bases, leaving 10 bases of the junction unmatched. Looked up from germline, CDR1 is DFQATT and CDR2 is SNEGSKA (reference sequence). CDR3 length: 14 amino acids. In nucleotides, the CDR3 is TGCAGTGCTAGGCGGGTAGCGGGACGAGGCGAGCAGTACTTC. This codes for CSARRVAGRGEQYF.

This clonotype was recorded at least ten times. This rearrangement joins TRBV28 to TRBJ2-7; the D gene could be TRBD1 or TRBD2 (5 bases each). CDR3 length equals 13 residues. CDR1 and CDR2 from the germline V gene are MDHEN and SYDVKM. Trimming took 2 bases from V and 7 from J, leaving 12 bases between them. The CDR3 reads CASSLPGLTEQYF. The CDR3 DNA reads TGTGCCAGCAGTTTACCGGGGCTTACGGAGCAGTACTTC.

This clonotype was detected many times. The V and J genes are TRBV12-3 or TRBV12-4 and TRBJ2-7; D ambiguous. V was trimmed by 2 bases and J by 7 bases, leaving 15 bases between them. This CDR3 is 14 amino acids long. CDR3 sequence: CASSLRVLASEQYF. CDR3 DNA sequence: TGTGCCAGCAGTTTAAGAGTTCTCGCGAGTGAGCAGTACTTC.

Many counts were recorded for this clonotype. The chain has TRBV12-3 or TRBV12-4 and TRBJ2-2; TRBD2 aligns across 7 bases. The CDR3 sequence is 15 residues long. J was trimmed by 8 bases and V by 3 bases; bases with no gene match: 9. CDR3 protein: CASSLGAGTSGELFF. Written as DNA, the CDR3 is TGTGCCAGCAGTTTGGGAGCGGGAACGAGTGGGGAGCTGTTTTTT.

This clonotype was seen more than once but under ten times. The gene calls are TRBV14 and TRBJ2-5; tentatively, D is TRBD1 (6 bases). The V gene lost 5 bases and the J gene lost 6 bases, with 19 bases spanning the gap. Looked up from germline, CDR1 is SGHDN and CDR2 is FVKESK. The CDR3 loop spans 15 amino acids. This CDR3 is CASSIFTGQWKTQYF. The CDR3 DNA reads as TGTGCCAGCAGCATATTCACTGGACAGTGGAAGACCCAGTACTTC.

This clonotype showed up many times. V usage is TRBV20-1 and J usage is TRBJ1-2; 7 positions agree with TRBD1. The CDR3 is 13 residues long. Germline trimming cut 7 bases from V and 5 bases from J; bases unmatched to any gene: 10. The germline CDR1 and CDR2 sequences are DFQATT and SNEGSKA (reference sequence). The CDR3 coding sequence is TGCAGTGTTGCACAGGGGACCCATTATGGCTACACCTTC. Amino acid sequence: CSVAQGTHYGYTF.

The sample holds many counts of this clonotype. The chain carries TRBV12-5 and TRBJ1-2; D ambiguous. This CDR3 is built from 11 residues. Germline lookup yields CDR1 LGHNT and CDR2 FRNRAP. V was pared by 7 bases and J by 2 bases, with 5 bases between. The CDR3, as DNA: TGTGCTAGTGCCAGGAACTATGGCTACACCTTC. Translation: CASARNYGYTF.